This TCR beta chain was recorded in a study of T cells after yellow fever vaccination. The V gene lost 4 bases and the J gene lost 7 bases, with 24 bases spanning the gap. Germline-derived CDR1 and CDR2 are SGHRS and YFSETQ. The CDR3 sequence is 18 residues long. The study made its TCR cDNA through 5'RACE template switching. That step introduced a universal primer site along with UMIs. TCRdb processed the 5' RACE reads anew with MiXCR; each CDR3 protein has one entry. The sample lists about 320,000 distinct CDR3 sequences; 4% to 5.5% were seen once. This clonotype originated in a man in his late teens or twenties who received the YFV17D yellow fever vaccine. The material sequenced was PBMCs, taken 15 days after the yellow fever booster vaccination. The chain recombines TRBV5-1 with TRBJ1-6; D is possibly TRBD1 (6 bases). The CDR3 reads CASSPSSAGAGTNSPLHF. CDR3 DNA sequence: TGCGCCAGCAGCCCCTCTTCCGCAGGGGCCGGCACCAATTCACCCCTCCACTTT.